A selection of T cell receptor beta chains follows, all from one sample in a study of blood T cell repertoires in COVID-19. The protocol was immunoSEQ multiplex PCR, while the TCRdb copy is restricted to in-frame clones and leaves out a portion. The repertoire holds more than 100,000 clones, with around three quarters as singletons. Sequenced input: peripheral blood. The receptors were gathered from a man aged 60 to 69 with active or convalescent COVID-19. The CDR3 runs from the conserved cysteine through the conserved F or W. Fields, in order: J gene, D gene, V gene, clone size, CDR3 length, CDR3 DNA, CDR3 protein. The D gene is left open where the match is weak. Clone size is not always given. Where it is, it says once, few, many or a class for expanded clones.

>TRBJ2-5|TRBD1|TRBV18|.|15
TGTGCCAGCTCACCAGTCTCGGGACAGAGGGCGACCCAGTACTTC
CASSPVSGQRATQYF
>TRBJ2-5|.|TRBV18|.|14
TGTGCCAGCTCCCTCGACTCGCCAGCGGAGACCCAGTACTTC
CASSLDSPAETQYF
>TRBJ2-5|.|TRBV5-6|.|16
TGTGCCAGCAGCTTTTTTGCAGGGGGGAATCAAGAGACCCAGTACTTC
CASSFFAGGNQETQYF
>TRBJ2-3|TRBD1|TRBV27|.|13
TGTGCCAGCAGTACAGGGGACAGGGGGGTGCAGTATTTT
CASSTGDRGVQYF
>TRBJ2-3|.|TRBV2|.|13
TGTGCCAGCCACAGGAGTAGCACAGATACGCAGTATTTT
CASHRSSTDTQYF
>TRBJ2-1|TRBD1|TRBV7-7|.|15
TGTGCCAGCAGCCCAGACAGGGGGAGTTACAATGAGCAGTTCTTC
CASSPDRGSYNEQFF
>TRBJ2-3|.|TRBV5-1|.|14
TGCGCCAGCAGCCCATACGGAGGCACAGATACGCAGTATTTT
CASSPYGGTDTQYF
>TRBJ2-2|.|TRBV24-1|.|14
TGTGCCACCAGTGAAAACGGGAACACCGGGGAGCTGTTTTTT
CATSENGNTGELFF
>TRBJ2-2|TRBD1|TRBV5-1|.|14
TGCGCCAGCAGGCCCACAGGGGACACCGGGGAGCTGTTTTTT
CASRPTGDTGELFF
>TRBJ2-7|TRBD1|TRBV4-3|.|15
TGCGCCAGCAGCCAAGATCTCGGGACAGGGGACGAGCAGTACTTC
CASSQDLGTGDEQYF
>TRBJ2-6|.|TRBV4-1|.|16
TGCGCCAGCAGCCAAGATCGGGGCTCTGGGGCCAACGTCCTGACTTTC
CASSQDRGSGANVLTF
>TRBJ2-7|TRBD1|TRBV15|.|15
TGTGCCACCAGCAGAGAAAGGACAGGGTTCTACGAGCAGTACTTC
CATSRERTGFYEQYF
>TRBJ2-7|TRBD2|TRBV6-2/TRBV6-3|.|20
TGTGCCAGCAGTTACAATCCCGGAGGAGGCGGGAGCCCAAGGTCCTACGAGCAGTACTTC
CASSYNPGGGGSPRSYEQYF
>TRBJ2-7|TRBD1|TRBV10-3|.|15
TGTGCCATCAGTGAACCGGGACAGGGAACCCCCGAGCAGTACTTC
CAISEPGQGTPEQYF
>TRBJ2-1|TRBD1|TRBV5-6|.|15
TGTGCCAGCTCCGACGGGACAGGGGTTTACAATGAGCAGTTCTTC
CASSDGTGVYNEQFF
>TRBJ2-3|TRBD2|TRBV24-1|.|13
TGTGCCACCAGTGATTTCGGGAGGGATACGCAGTATTTT
CATSDFGRDTQYF
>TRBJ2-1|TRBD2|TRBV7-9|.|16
TGTGCCAGCGGATCCCCTCGGGGGGGCCGCCTTTATGAGCAGTTCTTC
CASGSPRGGRLYEQFF
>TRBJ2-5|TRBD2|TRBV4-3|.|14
TGCGCCAGCAGCGAGCGGGAGGCGGGGGAGACCCAGTACTTC
CASSEREAGETQYF
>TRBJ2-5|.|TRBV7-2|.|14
TGTGCCAGCAGCTTAGAATGGCAGGGGGAGACCCAGTACTTC
CASSLEWQGETQYF
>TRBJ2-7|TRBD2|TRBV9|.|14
TGTGCCAGCAGCGCCGCGGGAGCCCCGGGGGAGCAGTACTTC
CASSAAGAPGEQYF
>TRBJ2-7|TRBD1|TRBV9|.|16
TGTGCCAGCAGCGCACCTGGGGACAGGGGATCCTACGAGCAGTACTTC
CASSAPGDRGSYEQYF
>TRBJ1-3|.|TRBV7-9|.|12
TGTGCCAGCAGCTCAACTGGAAACACCATATATTTT
CASSSTGNTIYF
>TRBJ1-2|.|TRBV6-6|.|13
TGTGCCAGCATCCCAGGTCTCCGCGATGGCTACACCTTC
CASIPGLRDGYTF
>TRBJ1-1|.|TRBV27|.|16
TGTGCCAGCAGTTCCCCAGGACGGACTAAGAACACTGAAGCTTTCTTT
CASSSPGRTKNTEAFF
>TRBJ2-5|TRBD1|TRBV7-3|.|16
TGTGCCAGCAGCTTAGCAAGGACAGGCAGGGGGGAGACCCAGTACTTC
CASSLARTGRGETQYF
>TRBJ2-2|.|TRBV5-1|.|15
TGCGCCAGCAGCCCGGGACTGCGCTACACCGGGGAGCTGTTTTTT
CASSPGLRYTGELFF
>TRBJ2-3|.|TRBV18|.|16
TGTGCCAGCTCTCCCAGCGGAGCCCGAATCGGGGATACGCAGTATTTT
CASSPSGARIGDTQYF
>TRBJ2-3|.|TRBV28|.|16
TGTGCCAGCAGTCCCAAATATCGACTCCTTGGAGATACGCAGTATTTT
CASSPKYRLLGDTQYF
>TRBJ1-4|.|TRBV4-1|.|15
TGCGCCAGCAGCCAAGAAGGGTGGAGGATTGAAAAACTGTTTTTT
CASSQEGWRIEKLFF
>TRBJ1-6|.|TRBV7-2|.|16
TGTGCCAGCAGCTTAGAGGCGGGTCGGGGGTATTCACCCCTCCACTTT
CASSLEAGRGYSPLHF
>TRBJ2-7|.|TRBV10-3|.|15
TGTGCCATCAGTGAGTCACTTGAGTCTCCCTACGAGCAGTACTTC
CAISESLESPYEQYF
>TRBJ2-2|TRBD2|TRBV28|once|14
TGTGCCAGCAGACTAGCGGCGAACACCGGGGAGCTGTTTTTT
CASRLAANTGELFF
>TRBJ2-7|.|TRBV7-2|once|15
TGTGCCAGCAGCTTCGGTGGGAGACCGATTTACGAGCAGTACTTC
CASSFGGRPIYEQYF